Detailed here is one T cell receptor (beta chain). The sample is drawn from a study of blood T cells in healthy people across ages. A second PCR, run for about 7 to 11 cycles, used a sample-barcoded 5' primer plus a J-beta primer mix. TCRdb itself ran the 5' RACE reads through MiXCR, one entry per CDR3 protein. The profile shows about 1,500,000 distinct CDR3 sequences, 42% of them singletons. This CDR3 has 18 residues. Germline-derived CDR1 and CDR2 are MGHRA and YSYEKL. V lost 3 bases to trimming and J lost 2 bases, with 17 bases between them. The sample was blood. The receptor's source is a woman between 18 and 29 years old in good health. This sequence joins TRBV4-1 and TRBJ1-6; tentatively, D is TRBD1 (6 bases). This CDR3 reads CASSQATGSGTYNSPLHF. For the CDR3, the DNA is TGCGCCAGCAGCCAGGCTACAGGGTCGGGAACCTATAATTCACCCCTCCACTTT.